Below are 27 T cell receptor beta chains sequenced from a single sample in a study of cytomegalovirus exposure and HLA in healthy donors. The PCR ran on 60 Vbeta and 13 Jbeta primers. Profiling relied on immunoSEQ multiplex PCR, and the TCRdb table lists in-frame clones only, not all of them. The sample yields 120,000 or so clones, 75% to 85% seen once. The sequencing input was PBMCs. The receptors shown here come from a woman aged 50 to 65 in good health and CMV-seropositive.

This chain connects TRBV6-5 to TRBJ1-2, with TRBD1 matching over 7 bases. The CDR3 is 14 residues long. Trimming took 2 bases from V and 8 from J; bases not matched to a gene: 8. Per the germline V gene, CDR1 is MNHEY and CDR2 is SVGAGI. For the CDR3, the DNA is TGTGCCAGCAGTTACGAAGACAGGGCTTCCGGCTACACCTTC. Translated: CASSYEDRASGYTF.

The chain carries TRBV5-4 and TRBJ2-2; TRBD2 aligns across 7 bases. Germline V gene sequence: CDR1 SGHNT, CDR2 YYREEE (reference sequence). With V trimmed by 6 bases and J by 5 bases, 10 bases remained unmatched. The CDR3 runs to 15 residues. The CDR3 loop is CASTLRGGSTGELFF. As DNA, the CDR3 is TGTGCCAGCACCCTGAGGGGCGGGAGTACCGGGGAGCTGTTTTTT.

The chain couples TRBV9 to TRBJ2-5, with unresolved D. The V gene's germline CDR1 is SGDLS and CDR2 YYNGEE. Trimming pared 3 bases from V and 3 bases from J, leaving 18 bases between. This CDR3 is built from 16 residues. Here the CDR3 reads CASSAPLTTREETQYF. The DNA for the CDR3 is TGTGCCAGCAGCGCCCCTCTGACGACCCGGGAAGAGACCCAGTACTTC.

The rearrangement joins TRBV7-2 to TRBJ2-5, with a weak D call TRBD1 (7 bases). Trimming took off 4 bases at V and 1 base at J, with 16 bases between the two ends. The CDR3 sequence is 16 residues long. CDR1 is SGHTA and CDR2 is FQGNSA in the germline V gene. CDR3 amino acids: CASSSRGRGVQETQYF. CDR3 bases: TGTGCCAGCAGCTCTCGAGGCAGGGGGGTCCAAGAGACCCAGTACTTC.

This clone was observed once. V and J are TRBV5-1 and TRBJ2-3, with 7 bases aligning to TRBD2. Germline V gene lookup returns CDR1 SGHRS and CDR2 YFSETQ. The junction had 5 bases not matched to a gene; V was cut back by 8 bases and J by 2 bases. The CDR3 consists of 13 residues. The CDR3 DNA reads TGCGCCAGTGGGCGGGGGACCACAGATACGCAGTATTTT. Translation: CASGRGTTDTQYF.

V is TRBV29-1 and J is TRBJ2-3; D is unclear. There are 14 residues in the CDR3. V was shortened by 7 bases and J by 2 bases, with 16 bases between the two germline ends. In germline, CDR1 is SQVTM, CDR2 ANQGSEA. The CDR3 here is CSAMGTHYTDTQYF. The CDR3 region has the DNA TGCAGCGCCATGGGCACCCATTACACAGATACGCAGTATTTT.

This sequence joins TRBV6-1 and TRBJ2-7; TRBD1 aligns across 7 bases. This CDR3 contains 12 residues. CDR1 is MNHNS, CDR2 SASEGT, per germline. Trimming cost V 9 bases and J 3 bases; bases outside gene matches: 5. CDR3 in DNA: TGTGCCAGTTCGGACAGGTTCTACGAGCAGTACTTC. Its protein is CASSDRFYEQYF.

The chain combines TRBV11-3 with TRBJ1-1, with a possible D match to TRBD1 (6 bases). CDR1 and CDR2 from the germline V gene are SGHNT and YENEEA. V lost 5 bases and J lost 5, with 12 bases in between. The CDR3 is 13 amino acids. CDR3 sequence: CASSARTATEAFF. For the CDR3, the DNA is TGTGCCAGCAGCGCACGGACAGCGACTGAAGCTTTCTTT.

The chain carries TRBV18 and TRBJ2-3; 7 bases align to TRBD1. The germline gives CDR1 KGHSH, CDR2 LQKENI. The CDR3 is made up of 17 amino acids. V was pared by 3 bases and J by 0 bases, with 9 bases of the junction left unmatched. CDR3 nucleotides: TGTGCCAGCTCACCTCTTCGGACAGGTCCTAGCACAGATACGCAGTATTTT. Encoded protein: CASSPLRTGPSTDTQYF.

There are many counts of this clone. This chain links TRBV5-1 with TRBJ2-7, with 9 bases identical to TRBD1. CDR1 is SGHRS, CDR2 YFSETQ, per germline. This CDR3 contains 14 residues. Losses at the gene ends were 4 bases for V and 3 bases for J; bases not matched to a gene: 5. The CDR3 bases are TGCGCCAGCAGCGGCCGGGACAGGGTCTACGAGCAGTACTTC. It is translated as CASSGRDRVYEQYF.

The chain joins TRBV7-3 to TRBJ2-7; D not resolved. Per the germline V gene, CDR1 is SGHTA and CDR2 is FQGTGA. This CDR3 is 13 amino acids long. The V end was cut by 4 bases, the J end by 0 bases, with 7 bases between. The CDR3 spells CASSSPSSYEQYF. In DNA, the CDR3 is TGTGCCAGCAGCTCTCCTAGCTCCTACGAGCAGTACTTC.

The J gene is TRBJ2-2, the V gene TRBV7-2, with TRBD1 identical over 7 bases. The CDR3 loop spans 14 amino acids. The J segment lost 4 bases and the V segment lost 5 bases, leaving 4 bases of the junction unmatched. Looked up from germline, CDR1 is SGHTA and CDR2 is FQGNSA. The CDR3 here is CASSVQGSTGELFF. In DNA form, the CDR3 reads TGTGCCAGCAGCGTACAGGGGAGCACCGGGGAGCTGTTTTTT.

CDR3 sequence reads: CASSSGTSAGEGFF. The CDR3 bases are TGTGCCAGCAGTTCCGGGACTAGCGCGGGAGAGGGGTTCTTC. This chain uses TRBV5-4 with TRBJ2-1, with 10 bases identical to TRBD2. V gave up 5 bases and J gave up 15 bases; unmatched junction bases: 14. Germline assignment: CDR1 SGHNT and CDR2 YYREEE (reference sequence). The CDR3 is 14 residues long.

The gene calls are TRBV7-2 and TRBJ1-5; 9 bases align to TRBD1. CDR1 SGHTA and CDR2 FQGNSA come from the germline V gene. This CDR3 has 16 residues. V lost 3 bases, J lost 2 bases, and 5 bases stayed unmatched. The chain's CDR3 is CASSFRTGAGNQPQHF. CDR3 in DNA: TGTGCCAGCAGCTTTCGGACAGGGGCAGGCAATCAGCCCCAGCATTTT.

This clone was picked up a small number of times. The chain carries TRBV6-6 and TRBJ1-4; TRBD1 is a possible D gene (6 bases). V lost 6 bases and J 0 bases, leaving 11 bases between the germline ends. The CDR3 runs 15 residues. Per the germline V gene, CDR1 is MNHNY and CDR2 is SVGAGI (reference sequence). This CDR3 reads CASRDRSATNEKLFF. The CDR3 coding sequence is TGTGCCAGCAGAGACAGGTCGGCAACTAATGAAAAACTGTTTTTT.

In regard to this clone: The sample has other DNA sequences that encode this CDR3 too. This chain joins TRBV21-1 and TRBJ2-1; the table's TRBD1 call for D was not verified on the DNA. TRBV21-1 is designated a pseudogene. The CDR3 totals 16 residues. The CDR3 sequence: CASSKKGTVSYNEQFF. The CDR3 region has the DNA TGTGCCAGCAGCAAAAAGGGGACAGTCTCCTATAATGAGCAGTTCTTC.

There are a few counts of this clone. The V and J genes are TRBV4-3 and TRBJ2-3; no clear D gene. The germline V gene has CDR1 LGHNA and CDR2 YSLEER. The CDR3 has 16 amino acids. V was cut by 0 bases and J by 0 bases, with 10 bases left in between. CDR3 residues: CASSQDPPPSTDTQYF. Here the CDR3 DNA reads TGCGCCAGCAGCCAAGATCCCCCCCCTAGCACAGATACGCAGTATTTT.

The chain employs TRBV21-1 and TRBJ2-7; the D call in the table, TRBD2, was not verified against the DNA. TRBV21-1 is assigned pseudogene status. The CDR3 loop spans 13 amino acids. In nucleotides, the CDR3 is TGTGCCAGCAGCATTGCTAGCTCCTACGAGCAGTACTTC. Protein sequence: CASSIASSYEQYF.

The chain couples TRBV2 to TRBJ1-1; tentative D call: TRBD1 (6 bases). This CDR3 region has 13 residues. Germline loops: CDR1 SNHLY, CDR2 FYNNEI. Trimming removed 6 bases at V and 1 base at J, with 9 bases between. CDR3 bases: TGTGCCAGCAGGGCCAGGGGGAACACTGAAGCTTTCTTT. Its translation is CASRARGNTEAFF.

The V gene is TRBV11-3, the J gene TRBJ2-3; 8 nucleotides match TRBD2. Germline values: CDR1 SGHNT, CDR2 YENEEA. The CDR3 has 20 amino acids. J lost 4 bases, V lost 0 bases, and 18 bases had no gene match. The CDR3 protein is CASSLERGWGSGVSADTQYF. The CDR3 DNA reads TGTGCCAGCAGCTTAGAGAGGGGGTGGGGTAGCGGGGTCTCAGCAGATACGCAGTATTTT.

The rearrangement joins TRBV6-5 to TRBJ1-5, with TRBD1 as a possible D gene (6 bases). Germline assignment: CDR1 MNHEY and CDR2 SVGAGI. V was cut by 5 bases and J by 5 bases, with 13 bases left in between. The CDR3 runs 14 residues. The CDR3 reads CASSPRDTDQPQHF. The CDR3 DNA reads TGTGCCAGCAGTCCCCGGGACACCGATCAGCCCCAGCATTTT.

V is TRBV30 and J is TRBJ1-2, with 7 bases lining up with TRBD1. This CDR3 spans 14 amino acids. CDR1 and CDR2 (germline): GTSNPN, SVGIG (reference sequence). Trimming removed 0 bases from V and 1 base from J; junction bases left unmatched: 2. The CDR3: CAWSVPGGNYGYTF. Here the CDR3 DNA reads TGTGCCTGGAGTGTACCAGGGGGTAACTATGGCTACACCTTC.

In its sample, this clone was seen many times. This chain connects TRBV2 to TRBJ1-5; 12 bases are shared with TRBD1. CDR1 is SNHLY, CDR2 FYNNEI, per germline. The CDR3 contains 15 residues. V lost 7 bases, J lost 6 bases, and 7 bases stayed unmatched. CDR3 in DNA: TGTGCCAGCACGGCGGGACAGGGGGCCGGTCAGCCCCAGCATTTT. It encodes CASTAGQGAGQPQHF.

In nucleotides, the CDR3 is TGCGCCAGCAGCCCAGTACAGCTCACCGGGGAGCTGTTTTTT. This translates into CASSPVQLTGELFF. The chain recombines TRBV4-1 with TRBJ2-2; D gene ambiguous. V was cut by 4 bases and J by 4 bases, with 10 bases left in between. Germline lookup yields CDR1 MGHRA and CDR2 YSYEKL. The CDR3 totals 14 residues.

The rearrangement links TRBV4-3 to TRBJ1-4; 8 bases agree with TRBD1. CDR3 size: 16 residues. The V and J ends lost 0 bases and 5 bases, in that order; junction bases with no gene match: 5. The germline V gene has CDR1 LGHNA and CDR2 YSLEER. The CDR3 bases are TGCGCCAGCAGCCAAGAGGTCAGGGGGCTAAATGAAAAACTGTTTTTT. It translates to CASSQEVRGLNEKLFF.

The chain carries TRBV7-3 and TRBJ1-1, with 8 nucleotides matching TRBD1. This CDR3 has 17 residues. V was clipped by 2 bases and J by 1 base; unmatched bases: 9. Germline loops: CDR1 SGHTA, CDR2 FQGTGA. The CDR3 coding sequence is TGTGCCAGCAGCTTAGGAGGTCAGGGGGCTGGGAACACTGAAGCTTTCTTT. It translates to CASSLGGQGAGNTEAFF. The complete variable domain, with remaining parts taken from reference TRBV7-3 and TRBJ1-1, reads GAGVSQTPSNKVTEKGKYVELRCDPISGHTALYWYRQSLGQGPEFLIYFQGTGAADDSGLPNDRFFAVRPEGSVSTLKIQRTERGDSAVYLCASSLGGQGAGNTEAFFGQGTRLTVV.

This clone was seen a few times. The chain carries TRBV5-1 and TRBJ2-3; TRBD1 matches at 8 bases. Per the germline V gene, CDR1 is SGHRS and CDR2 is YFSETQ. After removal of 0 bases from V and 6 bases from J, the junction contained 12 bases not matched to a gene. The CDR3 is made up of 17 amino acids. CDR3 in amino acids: CASSLALAGGDHDTQYF. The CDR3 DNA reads TGCGCCAGCAGCTTGGCCCTGGCAGGGGGCGACCATGATACGCAGTATTTT.